A single sample is the source of the 9 T cell receptor beta chains below, sequenced in a study of shared clonotypes between healthy human individuals. Assay: immunoSEQ multiplex PCR; the TCRdb copy retains only in-frame clones and omits some. This table holds about 710,000 clones, about 80% found once. The specimen was memory CD4+ T cells sorted from blood. The subset was: CD45RA-negative fraction. The source of these receptors is a woman under 40 in good health.

The chain is built from TRBV4-2 and TRBJ2-5; D gene uncertain. Trimming pared 0 bases from V and 5 bases from J, leaving 19 bases between. Germline V lookup: CDR1 LGHNA, CDR2 YNFKEQ. The CDR3 is 17 amino acids. CDR3 region: CASSQDFVGSGPETQYF. The CDR3 nucleotides read TGTGCCAGCAGCCAAGATTTTGTGGGCTCCGGCCCGGAGACCCAGTACTTC.

This rearrangement joins TRBV6-5 to TRBJ2-5; 10 nucleotides align to TRBD1. Germline V lookup: CDR1 MNHEY, CDR2 SVGAGI. This CDR3 is 15 amino acids long. V lost 6 bases, J lost 5 bases, and 9 bases stayed unmatched. DNA of the CDR3: TGTGCCAGCAGCCGGACAGGGGGTAAATCGGAGACCCAGTACTTC. Amino acid sequence: CASSRTGGKSETQYF.

This rearrangement joins TRBV19 to TRBJ2-7, with D perhaps being TRBD1 or TRBD2 (5 bases each). Deletions cut 1 base from V and 0 bases from J, with 10 bases between. The CDR3 is 15 residues long. Germline V gives CDR1 LNHDA, CDR2 SQIVND (reference sequence). The DNA for the CDR3 is TGTGCCAGTAGTATAGGGGGGATCGACTCCTACGAGCAGTACTTC. It encodes CASSIGGIDSYEQYF.

This rearrangement joins TRBV19 to TRBJ2-6; D unresolved. Germline V CDR1 and CDR2: LNHDA, SQIVND (reference sequence). The CDR3 is 16 amino acids. V shed 3 bases and J shed 0 bases, with 9 bases lying between them. CDR3 in DNA: TGTGCCAGTAGTATTAATATTGGCTCTGGGGCCAACGTCCTGACTTTC. Its translation: CASSINIGSGANVLTF.

The chain joins TRBV7-9 to TRBJ2-2; D is unresolved. Germline assignment: CDR1 SEHNR and CDR2 FQNEAQ (reference sequence). The CDR3 extends over 15 amino acids. The V end lost 1 base, the J end lost 0 bases, and 6 bases lay between the germline ends. The CDR3: CASSLVASNTGELFF. The DNA for the CDR3 is TGTGCCAGCAGCTTAGTAGCCTCGAACACCGGGGAGCTGTTTTTT.

This rearrangement joins TRBV30 to TRBJ1-5; tentative D call: TRBD1 (5 bases). V shed 0 bases and J shed 6 bases, with 9 bases lying between them. The CDR3 runs to 13 residues. Germline CDR1 GTSNPN, CDR2 SVGIG (reference sequence). CDR3 loop: CAWSVSGAQPQHF. DNA for the CDR3: TGTGCCTGGAGTGTATCTGGGGCTCAGCCCCAGCATTTT. Combining the CDR3 with reference TRBV30 and TRBJ1-5 gives the whole variable domain SQTIHQWPATLVQPVGSPLSLECTVEGTSNPNLYWYRQAAGRGLQLLFYSVGIGQISSEVPQNLSASRPQDRQFILSSKKLLLSDSGFYLCAWSVSGAQPQHFGDGTRLSIL.

The chain employs TRBV7-8 and TRBJ2-2; tentative D call: TRBD2 (5 bases). Per germline, CDR1 SGHVS and CDR2 FQNEAQ. The ends were cut back, 3 bases at V and 6 bases at J, with 11 bases in the middle. The CDR3 is 14 amino acids. The CDR3 is CASSLQLVAGELFF. CDR3 nucleotide sequence: TGTGCCAGCAGCTTGCAACTAGTTGCCGGGGAGCTGTTTTTT.

This clone was detected ten times or more. The J gene is TRBJ2-7, the V gene TRBV27; the D is unclear. There are 14 residues in the CDR3. Germline V gives CDR1 MNHEY, CDR2 SMNVEV (reference sequence). Trimming cost V 6 bases and J 0 bases, with 12 bases left between them. The CDR3 here is CASRTQVDSYEQYF. CDR3 coding DNA: TGTGCCAGCAGAACACAAGTAGACTCCTACGAGCAGTACTTC.

The V and J genes are TRBV5-1 and TRBJ2-3; no clear D. Trimming removed 0 bases at V and 2 bases at J, with 10 bases between. CDR1 and CDR2 (germline): SGHRS, YFSETQ. The CDR3 totals 15 residues. The CDR3 region is CASSLDLANTDTQYF. The CDR3 DNA is TGCGCCAGCAGCTTGGACTTGGCAAACACAGATACGCAGTATTTT. The full variable domain, in which reference TRBV5-1 and TRBJ2-3 provide the parts outside the CDR3, is KAGVTQTPRYLIKTRGQQVTLSCSPISGHRSVSWYQQTPGQGLQFLFEYFSETQRNKGNFPGRFSGRQFSNSRSEMNVSTLELGDSALYLCASSLDLANTDTQYFGPGTRLTVL.